Reported below is one TCR beta chain. The CDR3 contains 19 residues. With V trimmed by 1 base and J by 5 bases, 17 bases remained unmatched. Per the germline V gene, CDR1 is MGHRA and CDR2 is YSYEKL. This table comes from immunoSEQ multiplex PCR, and its TCRdb copy is limited to in-frame clones, with some not included. The profile covers fewer than 400,000 clones, with around 92% appearing a single time and 1.5% to 2% taken by the ten largest. The entry originates in a study of blood T cell repertoires in COVID-19. Living in about two dozen US areas, the participants were between about 18 and 100 years of age.

The chain has TRBV4-1 and TRBJ1-2, with 9 bases that match TRBD1. Sequencing was carried out using PBMCs or T cells enriched from blood (not recorded which). This TCR was sampled from a woman aged 30 to 39 who had recovered from COVID-19. The CDR3 loop reads CASSQVFGQGSLAYYGYTF. CDR3 coding DNA: TGCGCCAGCAGCCAAGTTTTCGGACAGGGGTCCCTAGCGTATTATGGCTACACCTTC.